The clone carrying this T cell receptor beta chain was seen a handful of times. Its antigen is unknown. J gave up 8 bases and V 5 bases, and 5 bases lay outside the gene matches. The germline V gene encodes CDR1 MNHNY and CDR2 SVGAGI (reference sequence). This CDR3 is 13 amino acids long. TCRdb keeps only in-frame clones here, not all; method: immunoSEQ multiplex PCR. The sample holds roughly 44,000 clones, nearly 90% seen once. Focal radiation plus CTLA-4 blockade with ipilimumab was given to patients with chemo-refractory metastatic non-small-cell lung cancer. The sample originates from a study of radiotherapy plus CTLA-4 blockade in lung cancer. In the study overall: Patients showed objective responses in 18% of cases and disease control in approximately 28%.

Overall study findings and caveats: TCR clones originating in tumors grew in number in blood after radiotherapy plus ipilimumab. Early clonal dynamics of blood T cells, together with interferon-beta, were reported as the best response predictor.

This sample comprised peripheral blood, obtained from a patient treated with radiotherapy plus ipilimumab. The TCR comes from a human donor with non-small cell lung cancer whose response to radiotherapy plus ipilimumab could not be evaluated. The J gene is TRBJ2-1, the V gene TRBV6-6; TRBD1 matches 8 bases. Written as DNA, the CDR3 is TGTGCCAGCAGTCCGGGGACAGGATATGAGCAGTTCTTC. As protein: CASSPGTGYEQFF.